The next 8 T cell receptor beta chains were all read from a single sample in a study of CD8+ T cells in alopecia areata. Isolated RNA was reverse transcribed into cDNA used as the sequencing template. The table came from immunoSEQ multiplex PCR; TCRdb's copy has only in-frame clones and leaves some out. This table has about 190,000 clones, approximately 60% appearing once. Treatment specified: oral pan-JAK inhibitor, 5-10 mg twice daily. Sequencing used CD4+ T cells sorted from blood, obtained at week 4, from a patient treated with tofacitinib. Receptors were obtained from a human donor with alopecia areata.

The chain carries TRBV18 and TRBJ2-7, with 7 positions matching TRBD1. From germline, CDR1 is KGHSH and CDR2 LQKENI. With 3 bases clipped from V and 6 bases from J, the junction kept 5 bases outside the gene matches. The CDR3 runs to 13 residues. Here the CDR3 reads CASSPQTGREQYF. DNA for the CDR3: TGTGCCAGCTCACCCCAGACAGGGCGCGAGCAGTACTTC.

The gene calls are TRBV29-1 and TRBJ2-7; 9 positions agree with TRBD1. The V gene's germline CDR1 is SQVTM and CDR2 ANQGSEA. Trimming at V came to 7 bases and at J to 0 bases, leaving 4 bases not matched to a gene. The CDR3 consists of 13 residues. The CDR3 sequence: CSGGGQGSYEQYF. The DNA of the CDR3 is TGCAGCGGGGGGGGACAGGGCTCCTACGAGCAGTACTTC.

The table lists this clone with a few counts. The CDR3 loop reads CASSQLQGKEQYF. The CDR3 DNA reads as TGTGCCAGCAGCCAACTACAGGGGAAAGAGCAGTACTTC. The chain uses TRBV14 and TRBJ2-7; TRBD1 matches at 7 bases. Per germline, CDR1 SGHDN and CDR2 FVKESK. The V gene end was trimmed by 2 bases and the J gene end by 7 bases; junction bases not matched to a gene: 5. The CDR3 is 13 amino acids.

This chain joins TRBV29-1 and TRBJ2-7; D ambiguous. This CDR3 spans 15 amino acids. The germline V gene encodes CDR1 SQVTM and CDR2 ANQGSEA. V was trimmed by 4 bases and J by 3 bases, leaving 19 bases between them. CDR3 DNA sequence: TGCAGCGTTGTGAAGGACCGCCATACACTCTACGAGCAGTACTTC. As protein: CSVVKDRHTLYEQYF.

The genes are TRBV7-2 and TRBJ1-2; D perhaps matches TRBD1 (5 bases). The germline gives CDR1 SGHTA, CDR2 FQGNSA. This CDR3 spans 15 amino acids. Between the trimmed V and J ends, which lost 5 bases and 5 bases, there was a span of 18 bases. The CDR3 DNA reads TGTGCCAGCAGCCCCCCGAGGGACCCCTTATATGGCTACACCTTC. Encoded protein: CASSPPRDPLYGYTF. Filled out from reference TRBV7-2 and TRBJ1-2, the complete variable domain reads GAGVSQSPSNKVTEKGKDVELRCDPISGHTALYWYRQSLGQGLEFLIYFQGNSAPDKSGLPSDRFSAERTGGSVSTLTIQRTQQEDSAVYLCASSPPRDPLYGYTFGSGTRLTVV.

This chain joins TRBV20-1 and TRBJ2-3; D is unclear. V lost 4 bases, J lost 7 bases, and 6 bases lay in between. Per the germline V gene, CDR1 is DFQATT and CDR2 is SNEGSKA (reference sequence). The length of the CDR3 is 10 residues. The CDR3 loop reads CSAMLYTQYF. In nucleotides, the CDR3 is TGCAGTGCTATGCTATATACGCAGTATTTT.

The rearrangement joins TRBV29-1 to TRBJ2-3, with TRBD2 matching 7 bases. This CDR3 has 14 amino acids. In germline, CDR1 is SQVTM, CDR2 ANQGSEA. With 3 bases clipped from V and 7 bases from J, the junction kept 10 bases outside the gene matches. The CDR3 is CSVEGGGSPNTQYF. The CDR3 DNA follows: TGCAGCGTTGAGGGGGGAGGGTCTCCGAATACGCAGTATTTT.

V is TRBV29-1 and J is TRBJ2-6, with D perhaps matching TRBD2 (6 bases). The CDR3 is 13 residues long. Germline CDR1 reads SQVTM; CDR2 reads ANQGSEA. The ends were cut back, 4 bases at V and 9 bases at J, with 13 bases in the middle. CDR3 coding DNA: TGCAGCGTTGCAGCGCAGGGAGGCAACGTCCTGACTTTC. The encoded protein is CSVAAQGGNVLTF. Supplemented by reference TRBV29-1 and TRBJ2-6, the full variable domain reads SAVISQKPSRDICQRGTSLTIQCQVDSQVTMMFWYRQQPGQSLTLIATANQGSEATYESGFVIDKFPISRPNLTFSTLTVSNMSPEDSSIYLCSVAAQGGNVLTFGAGSRLTVL.